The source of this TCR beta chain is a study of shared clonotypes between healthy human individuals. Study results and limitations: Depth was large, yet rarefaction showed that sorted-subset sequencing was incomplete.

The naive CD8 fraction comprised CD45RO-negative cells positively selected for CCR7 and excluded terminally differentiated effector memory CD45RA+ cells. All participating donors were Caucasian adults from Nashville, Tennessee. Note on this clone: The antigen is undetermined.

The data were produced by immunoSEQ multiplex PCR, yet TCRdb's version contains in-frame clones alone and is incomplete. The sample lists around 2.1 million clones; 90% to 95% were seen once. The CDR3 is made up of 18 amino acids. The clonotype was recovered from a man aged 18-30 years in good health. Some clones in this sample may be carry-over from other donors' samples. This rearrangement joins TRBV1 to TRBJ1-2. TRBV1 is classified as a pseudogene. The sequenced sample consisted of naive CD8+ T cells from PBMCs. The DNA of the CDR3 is TGCACCAGCAGCCAATGCTCCGGGGTAGACCGACCCTACTATGGCTACACCTTC. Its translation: CTSSQCSGVDRPYYGYTF.